A selection of T cell receptor beta chains follows, all from one sample in a study of T cell responses to AZD1222 COVID-19 vaccine. The protocol was immunoSEQ multiplex PCR, while the TCRdb copy is restricted to in-frame clones and leaves out a portion. This table has 110,000 to 150,000 clones, roughly 92% appearing once. Sequencing was performed on peripheral blood, taken on day 0 of AZD1222 vaccination. These receptors were collected from an adult in good health. Each CDR3 is given with its conserved first and last residue. The D gene is left open where the match is weak. Expanded clones get a size class; other rows say once, few or many, or leave the size out.

j_call: TRBJ1-1; d_call: TRBD1; cdr3_length: 14; v_call: TRBV9; clone_size: .; cdr3_nt: TGTGCCAGCAGCGTAGGTACAGGGGATTCTGAAGCTTTCTTT; cdr3_aa: CASSVGTGDSEAFF
j_call: TRBJ2-7; d_call: TRBD2; cdr3_length: 14; v_call: TRBV5-6; clone_size: .; cdr3_nt: TGTGCCAGCAGCCGGACTAGCGGGGTAATCGAGCAGTACTTC; cdr3_aa: CASSRTSGVIEQYF
j_call: TRBJ2-3; d_call: .; cdr3_length: 13; v_call: TRBV7-2; clone_size: once; cdr3_nt: TGTGCCAGCAGCTCCACACCGAGGCGTACGCAGTATTTT; cdr3_aa: CASSSTPRRTQYF
j_call: TRBJ2-7; d_call: TRBD1; cdr3_length: 16; v_call: TRBV6-5; clone_size: .; cdr3_nt: TGTGCCAGCAGTTACAACCCCAGGGACAGGGCCTACGAGCAGTACTTC; cdr3_aa: CASSYNPRDRAYEQYF
j_call: TRBJ1-1; d_call: .; cdr3_length: 17; v_call: TRBV4-1; clone_size: .; cdr3_nt: TGCGCCAGCAGCCAGGGCAGGCCGCCCGGGGCGGCCTCTGAAGCTTTCTTT; cdr3_aa: CASSQGRPPGAASEAFF
j_call: TRBJ1-2; d_call: TRBD1; cdr3_length: 14; v_call: TRBV9; clone_size: once; cdr3_nt: TGTGCCAGCAGCGCTAGGGGGCGGTTCAATGGCTACACCTTC; cdr3_aa: CASSARGRFNGYTF
j_call: TRBJ2-7; d_call: TRBD1; cdr3_length: 16; v_call: TRBV28; clone_size: .; cdr3_nt: TGTGCCAGCAGTCCTGGGACAGGGGGATTCATATACGAGCAGTACTTC; cdr3_aa: CASSPGTGGFIYEQYF
j_call: TRBJ2-1; d_call: .; cdr3_length: 14; v_call: TRBV3-1/TRBV3-2; clone_size: .; cdr3_nt: TGTGCCAGCAGCCAAGTCACCGGAGTAAGTGAGCAGTTCTTC; cdr3_aa: CASSQVTGVSEQFF
j_call: TRBJ2-5; d_call: .; cdr3_length: 14; v_call: TRBV5-8; clone_size: .; cdr3_nt: TGTGCCAGCAGCTTGACAGGGATTGAAGAGACCCAGTACTTC; cdr3_aa: CASSLTGIEETQYF
j_call: TRBJ2-1; d_call: .; cdr3_length: 15; v_call: TRBV7-9; clone_size: .; cdr3_nt: TGTGCCAGCAGCCCTCCCAGGACAGACTACAATGAGCAGTTCTTC; cdr3_aa: CASSPPRTDYNEQFF
j_call: TRBJ1-1; d_call: TRBD1; cdr3_length: 14; v_call: TRBV27; clone_size: .; cdr3_nt: TGTGCCAGCAGTTCCCCCGGACAGGGCACTGAAGCTTTCTTT; cdr3_aa: CASSSPGQGTEAFF
j_call: TRBJ1-2; d_call: .; cdr3_length: 13; v_call: TRBV7-6; clone_size: .; cdr3_nt: TGTGCCAGCAGCTCCCCGGGACATACTGGCTACACCTTC; cdr3_aa: CASSSPGHTGYTF
j_call: TRBJ1-4; d_call: TRBD1; cdr3_length: 16; v_call: TRBV7-9; clone_size: .; cdr3_nt: TGTGCCAGCAGCTCACCGGGACAGGGGGCCTTTGGAAAACTGTTTTTT; cdr3_aa: CASSSPGQGAFGKLFF
j_call: TRBJ2-3; d_call: TRBD2; cdr3_length: 15; v_call: TRBV7-9; clone_size: .; cdr3_nt: TGTGCCAGCAGCGGCGGGGTCGGGAGGACAGATACGCAGTATTTT; cdr3_aa: CASSGGVGRTDTQYF
j_call: TRBJ2-2; d_call: .; cdr3_length: 16; v_call: TRBV6-2/TRBV6-3; clone_size: .; cdr3_nt: TGTGCCAGCAGTTATTTTGCCGGGGCGAGCACCGGGGAGCTGTTTTTT; cdr3_aa: CASSYFAGASTGELFF
j_call: TRBJ1-3; d_call: .; cdr3_length: 14; v_call: TRBV7-9; clone_size: .; cdr3_nt: TGTGCCAGCAGCTTAATCAGGACTGGAAACACCATATATTTT; cdr3_aa: CASSLIRTGNTIYF
j_call: TRBJ2-7; d_call: .; cdr3_length: 14; v_call: TRBV5-8; clone_size: .; cdr3_nt: TGTGCCAGCAGCCCCCAGGGCAGGTTGTACGAGCAGTACTTC; cdr3_aa: CASSPQGRLYEQYF
j_call: TRBJ2-7; d_call: TRBD1; cdr3_length: 16; v_call: TRBV28; clone_size: .; cdr3_nt: TGTGCCAGCAGTACAGACCCCCGGGACAGGGATTACGAGCAGTACTTC; cdr3_aa: CASSTDPRDRDYEQYF
j_call: TRBJ1-3; d_call: .; cdr3_length: 15; v_call: TRBV30; clone_size: .; cdr3_nt: TGTGCCTGGAGCGGAGGGGGATCGCGTGGAAACACCATATATTTT; cdr3_aa: CAWSGGGSRGNTIYF
j_call: TRBJ2-2; d_call: TRBD1; cdr3_length: 16; v_call: TRBV9; clone_size: .; cdr3_nt: TGTGCCAGCAGCGTATCCGGGACAGTTTCCATCGGGGAGCTGTTTTTT; cdr3_aa: CASSVSGTVSIGELFF
j_call: TRBJ1-6; d_call: .; cdr3_length: 14; v_call: TRBV6-5; clone_size: .; cdr3_nt: TGTGCCAGCAGCTACAGAGACAATAATTCACCCCTCCACTTT; cdr3_aa: CASSYRDNNSPLHF
j_call: TRBJ1-2; d_call: .; cdr3_length: 14; v_call: TRBV30; clone_size: .; cdr3_nt: TGTGCCTGGAGCGGTACAGGCTCTAACTATGGCTACACCTTC; cdr3_aa: CAWSGTGSNYGYTF